A single sample is the source of the 2 T cell receptor beta chains below, sequenced in a study of T cell changes during pregnancy in multiple sclerosis. The table came from immunoSEQ multiplex PCR; TCRdb's copy has only in-frame clones and leaves some out. This table holds about 46,000 clones, more than 85% found once. Sequencing used CD8+ T cells from peripheral blood mononuclear cells, obtained after pregnancy. These receptors were collected from a female donor with multiple sclerosis, enrolled in a pregnancy study.

V gene TRBV10-3 combines with J gene TRBJ1-5, with 7 bases that match TRBD1. The J segment lost 0 bases and the V segment lost 10 bases, leaving 9 bases of the junction unmatched. The CDR3 sequence is 15 residues long. Per germline, CDR1 ENHRY and CDR2 SYGVKD. The CDR3 DNA sequence: TGTGCCAGCCGGGACAGCGATTATAGCAATCAGCCCCAGCATTTT. Translation gives CASRDSDYSNQPQHF.

The gene calls are TRBV7-3 and TRBJ2-7, with D perhaps matching TRBD1 (6 bases). V lost 1 base and J 5 bases, leaving 9 bases between the germline ends. The germline CDR1 and CDR2 sequences are SGHTA and FQGTGA. CDR3 size: 13 residues. CDR3 in amino acids: CASSLKYRDEQYF. CDR3 sequence (DNA): TGTGCCAGCAGCTTAAAATACAGGGACGAGCAGTACTTC.